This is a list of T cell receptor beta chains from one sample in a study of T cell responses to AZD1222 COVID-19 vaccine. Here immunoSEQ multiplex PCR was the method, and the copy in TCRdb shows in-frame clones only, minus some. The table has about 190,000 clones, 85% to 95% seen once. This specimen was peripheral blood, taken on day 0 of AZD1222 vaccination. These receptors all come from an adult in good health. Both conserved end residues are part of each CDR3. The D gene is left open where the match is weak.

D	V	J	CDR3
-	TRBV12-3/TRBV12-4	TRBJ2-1	CASSLATYNEQFF
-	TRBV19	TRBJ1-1	CASKVRGSTEAFF
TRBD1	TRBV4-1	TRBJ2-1	CASRPGTDLYNEQFF
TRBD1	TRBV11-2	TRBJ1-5	CASSLGQGDQPQHF
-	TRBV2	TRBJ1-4	CASRGPRALGEKLFF
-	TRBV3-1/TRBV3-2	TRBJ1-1	CASSQVRNTEAFF
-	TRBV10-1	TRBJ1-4	CASSVGADEKLFF
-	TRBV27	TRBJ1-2	CASRKSNYGYTF
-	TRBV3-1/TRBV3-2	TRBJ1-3	CASSRRGVSGNTIYF
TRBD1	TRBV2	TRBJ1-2	CASRRTGVYGYTF
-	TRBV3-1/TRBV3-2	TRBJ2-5	CASSQEGPGSGETQYF
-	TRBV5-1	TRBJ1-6	CASSLNSPNSPLHF
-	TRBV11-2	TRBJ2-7	CASSLVRGSEQYF
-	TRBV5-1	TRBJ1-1	CASSPGTNTEAFF
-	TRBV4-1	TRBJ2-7	CASSQELWTDYEQYF
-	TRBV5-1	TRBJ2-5	CASSSSGVGPETQYF
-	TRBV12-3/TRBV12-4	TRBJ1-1	CASSLRYPAEAFF
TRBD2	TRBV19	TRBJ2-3	CASSYAGGQDTQYF
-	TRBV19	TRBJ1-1	CASTPIEGRNTEAFF
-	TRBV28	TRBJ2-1	CASSPGSQTARQGEQFF
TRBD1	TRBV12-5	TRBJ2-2	CASGLRGTGEVGELFF
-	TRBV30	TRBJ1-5	CAWSSGTIDQPQHF
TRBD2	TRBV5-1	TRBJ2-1	CASSLDGTSGRQFF
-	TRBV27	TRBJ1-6	CASSLGVWNSPLHF
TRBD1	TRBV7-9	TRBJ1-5	CASSSGAGGYQPQHF
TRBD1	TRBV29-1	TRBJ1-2	CSVESWDRGGGYTF
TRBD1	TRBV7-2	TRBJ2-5	CASSYQDRGGETQYF
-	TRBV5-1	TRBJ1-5	CASSLVSPAEPQHF
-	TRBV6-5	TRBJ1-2	CASSYHTLGGYGYTF
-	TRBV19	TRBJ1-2	CASSDTGYYGYTF
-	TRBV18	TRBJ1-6	CASSPSQANSPLHF
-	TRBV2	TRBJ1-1	CASRAFEQFSEAFF
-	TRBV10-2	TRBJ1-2	CASSESSGNYGYTF
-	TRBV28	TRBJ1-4	CASSLRDREKLFF
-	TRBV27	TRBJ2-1	CATQQVGGEQFF
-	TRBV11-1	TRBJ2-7	CASSPGVFESSYEQYF
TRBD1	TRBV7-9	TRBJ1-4	CASSYGTGGRNEKLFF
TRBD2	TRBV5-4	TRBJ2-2	CASSLGTSGGANTGELFF
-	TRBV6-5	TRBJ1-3	CASSYSSGTGNTIYF
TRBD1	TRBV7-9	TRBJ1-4	CASSLGTGAEKLFF
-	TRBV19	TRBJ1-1	CASNRRGVDTEAFF
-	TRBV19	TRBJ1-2	CASPGPSTSGDYTF
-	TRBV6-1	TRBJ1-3	CASSDGGLGNTIYF
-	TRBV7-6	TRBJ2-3	CASSLFGGAGDTQYF
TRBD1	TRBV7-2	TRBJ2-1	CASSLAQGARNEQFF
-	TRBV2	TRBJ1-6	CASSEAERSPLHF
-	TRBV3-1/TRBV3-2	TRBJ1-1	CASSLEGNTEAFF
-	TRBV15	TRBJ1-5	CATSRGQGRPQHF
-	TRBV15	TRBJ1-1	CATSSGAASQAFF
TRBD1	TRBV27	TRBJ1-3	CASSLTGGGGNTIYF
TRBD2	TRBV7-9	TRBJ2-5	CASSPDFSGRETQYF
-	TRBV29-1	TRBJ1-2	CSVEHRVDYGYTF
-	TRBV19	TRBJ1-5	CASSFAGGYSNQPQHF
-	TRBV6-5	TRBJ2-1	CASSLIGDNEQFF